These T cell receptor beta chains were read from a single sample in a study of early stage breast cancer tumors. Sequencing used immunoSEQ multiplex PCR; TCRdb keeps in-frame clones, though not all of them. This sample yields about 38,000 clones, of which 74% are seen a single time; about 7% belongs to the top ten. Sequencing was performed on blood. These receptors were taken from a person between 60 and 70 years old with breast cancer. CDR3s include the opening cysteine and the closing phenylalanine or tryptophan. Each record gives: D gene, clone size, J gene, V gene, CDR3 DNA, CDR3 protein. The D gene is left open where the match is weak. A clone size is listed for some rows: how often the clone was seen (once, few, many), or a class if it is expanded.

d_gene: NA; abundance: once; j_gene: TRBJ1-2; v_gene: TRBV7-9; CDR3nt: TGTGCCAGCAGCCCTTCAGGTGGGGGCTATGGCTACACCTTC; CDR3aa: CASSPSGGGYGYTF
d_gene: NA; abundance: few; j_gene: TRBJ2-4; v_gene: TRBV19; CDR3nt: TGTGCCAGTAGTATCCTAGGGGACTTACAAAGGGTCAAAAACATTCAGTACTTC; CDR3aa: CASSILGDLQRVKNIQYF
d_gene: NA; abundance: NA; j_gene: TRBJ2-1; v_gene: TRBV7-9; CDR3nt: TGTGCCAGCAGCGACAAAGGGAGTGAGCAGTTCTTC; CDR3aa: CASSDKGSEQFF
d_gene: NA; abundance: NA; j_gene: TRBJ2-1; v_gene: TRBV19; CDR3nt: TGTGCCAGTAGTGCCCCGGGACGGACATACAATGAGCAGTTCTTC; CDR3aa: CASSAPGRTYNEQFF
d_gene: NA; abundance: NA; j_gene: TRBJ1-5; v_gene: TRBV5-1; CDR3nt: TGCGCCAGCAGCTTGGAAGGCGCTTATCAGCCCCAGCATTTT; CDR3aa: CASSLEGAYQPQHF
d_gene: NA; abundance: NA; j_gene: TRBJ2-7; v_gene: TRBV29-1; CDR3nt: TGCAGCGTTGGCCACAGATTGTCCTACGAGCAGTACTTC; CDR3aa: CSVGHRLSYEQYF
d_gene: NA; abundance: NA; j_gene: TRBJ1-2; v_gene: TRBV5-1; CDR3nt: TGCGCCAGCAGCTTCAGGGGCGAAGCTAACTATGGCTACACCTTC; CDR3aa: CASSFRGEANYGYTF
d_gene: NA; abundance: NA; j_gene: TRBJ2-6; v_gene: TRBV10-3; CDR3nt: TGTGCCATCAGTGGGCACCTCTCTGGGGCCAACGTCCTGACTTTC; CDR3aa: CAISGHLSGANVLTF
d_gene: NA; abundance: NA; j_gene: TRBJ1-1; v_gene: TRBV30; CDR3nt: TGTGCCTGGGCTAAGCCAAGGGCGGGCGGCACTGAAGCTTTCTTT; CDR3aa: CAWAKPRAGGTEAFF
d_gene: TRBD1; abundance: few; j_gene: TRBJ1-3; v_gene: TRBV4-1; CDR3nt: TGCGCCAGCAGCCGATTCGACAGGGACTTTGGAAACACCATATATTTT; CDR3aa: CASSRFDRDFGNTIYF
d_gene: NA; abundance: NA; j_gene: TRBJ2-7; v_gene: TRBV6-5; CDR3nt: TGTGCCAGCAGAGGCATTCAACGGGGCTACGAGCAGTACTTC; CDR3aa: CASRGIQRGYEQYF
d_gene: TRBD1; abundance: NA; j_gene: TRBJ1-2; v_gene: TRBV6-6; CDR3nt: TGTGCCAGCAGTTACTCCCCCCGGGACAGCTACGGCTACACCTTC; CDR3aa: CASSYSPRDSYGYTF
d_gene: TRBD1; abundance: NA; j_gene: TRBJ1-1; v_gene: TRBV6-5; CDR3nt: TGTGCCAGCAGTTACTTGGGGACAGCCACTGAAGCTTTCTTT; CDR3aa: CASSYLGTATEAFF
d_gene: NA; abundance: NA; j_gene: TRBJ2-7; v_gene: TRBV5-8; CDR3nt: TGTGCCAGCAGCTTTACAGACTACTCCTACGAGCAGTACTTC; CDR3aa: CASSFTDYSYEQYF
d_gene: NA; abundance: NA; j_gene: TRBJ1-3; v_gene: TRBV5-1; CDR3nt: TGCGCCAGCAGCTTGAGTACAGTAGGAAACACCATATATTTT; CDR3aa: CASSLSTVGNTIYF
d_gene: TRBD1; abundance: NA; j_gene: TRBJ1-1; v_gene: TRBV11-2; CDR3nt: TGTGCCAGCAGCTTCCCCGGACAGGATTTGAACACTGAAGCTTTCTTT; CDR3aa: CASSFPGQDLNTEAFF
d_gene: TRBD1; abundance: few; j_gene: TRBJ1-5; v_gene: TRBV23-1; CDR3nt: TGCGCCAGCAGTCTATGGGACAGGGGAAATCAGCCCCAGCATTTT; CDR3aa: CASSLWDRGNQPQHF
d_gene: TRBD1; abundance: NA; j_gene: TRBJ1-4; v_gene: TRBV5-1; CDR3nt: TGCGCCAGCAGATCCGGGACAGGGGATGAAAAACTGTTTTTT; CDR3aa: CASRSGTGDEKLFF
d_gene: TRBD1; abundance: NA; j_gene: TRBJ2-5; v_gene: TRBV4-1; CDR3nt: TGCGCCAGCAGCCGACAGGGGGTCCAACAAGAGACCCAGTACTTC; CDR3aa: CASSRQGVQQETQYF
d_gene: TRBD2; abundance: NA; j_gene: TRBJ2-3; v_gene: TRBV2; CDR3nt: TGTGCCACACGACTAAGCGGGAACACAGATACGCAGTATTTT; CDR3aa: CATRLSGNTDTQYF
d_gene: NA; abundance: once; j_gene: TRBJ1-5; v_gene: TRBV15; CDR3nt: TGTGCCACCAGCAGAGATCAACAGCCCAATCAGCCCCAGCATTTT; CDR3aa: CATSRDQQPNQPQHF
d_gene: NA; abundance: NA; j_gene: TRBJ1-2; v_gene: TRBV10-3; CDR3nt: TGTGCCATCAGTGGGACAATATTGGATGGCTACACCTTC; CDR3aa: CAISGTILDGYTF
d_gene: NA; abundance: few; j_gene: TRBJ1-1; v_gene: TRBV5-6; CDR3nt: TGTGCCAGCAGCGACTACAGGGAAGTCCCTGAAGCTTTCTTT; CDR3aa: CASSDYREVPEAFF
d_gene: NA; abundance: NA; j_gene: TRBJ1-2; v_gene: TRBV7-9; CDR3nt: TGTGCCAGCAGCTTAGTTCCTCGGACTCCTGCTAACTATGGCTACACCTTC; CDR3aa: CASSLVPRTPANYGYTF
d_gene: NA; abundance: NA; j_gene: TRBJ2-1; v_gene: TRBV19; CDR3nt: TGTGCCAGTAGTATAATCTACAGCCCAACCAATGAGCAGTTCTTC; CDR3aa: CASSIIYSPTNEQFF